This passage covers 18 T cell receptor beta chains from one sample sequenced in a study of blood T cell repertoires in COVID-19. Clones were read by immunoSEQ multiplex PCR, and TCRdb kept only the in-frame ones, dropping some. The repertoire holds 150,000 to 200,000 clones, with around 82% as singletons. Sequencing was done on a sample of PBMCs or T cells enriched from blood (not recorded which). These receptors were obtained from a man aged 40-55 years who had recovered from COVID-19.

The sample holds a few counts of this clone. This chain uses TRBV5-4 with TRBJ2-5, with 8 bases lining up with TRBD1. The CDR3 has 15 residues. The trim removed 4 bases at V and 2 bases at J, leaving 7 bases unmatched. Germline CDR1 is SGHNT and CDR2 is YYREEE (reference sequence). The CDR3 sequence is CASSPDGTGQETQYF. The CDR3 DNA reads TGTGCCAGCAGCCCCGATGGGACAGGTCAAGAGACCCAGTACTTC.

The chain recombines TRBV7-9 with TRBJ2-1; 8 bases are shared with TRBD2. Germline V gene sequence: CDR1 SEHNR, CDR2 FQNEAQ (reference sequence). V dropped 2 bases and J dropped 1; count of bases not matched to a gene: 1. CDR3 length: 15 residues. The CDR3 loop reads CASSLSGGSYNEQFF. The CDR3 DNA reads TGTGCCAGCAGCTTATCGGGGGGGTCCTACAATGAGCAGTTCTTC.

This rearrangement joins TRBV7-6 to TRBJ2-5, with 8 bases fitting TRBD2. The CDR3 runs to 16 residues. Germline V CDR1 and CDR2: SGHVS, FNYEAQ. The ends lost 5 bases at V and 2 bases at J; junction bases unmatched: 10. CDR3 protein: CASSRSAGASQETQYF. The CDR3 bases are TGTGCCAGCAGCCGATCAGCGGGGGCGTCTCAAGAGACCCAGTACTTC.

The chain recombines TRBV7-3 with TRBJ2-1; 13 bases align to TRBD2. Trimming at V came to 3 bases and at J to 15 bases, leaving 5 bases not matched to a gene. Per the germline V gene, CDR1 is SGHTA and CDR2 is FQGTGA. CDR3 length: 13 amino acids. CDR3 DNA: TGTGCCAGCAGCTTTACTAGCGGGGGGGCCCCGTTCTTC. Translated: CASSFTSGGAPFF.

The V and J genes are TRBV4-1 and TRBJ1-2; weak D call: TRBD1 (5 bases). The CDR3 length is 12 residues. Germline V gene data show CDR1 as MGHRA and CDR2 as YSYEKL. Trimming cost V 4 bases and J 10 bases, with 13 bases left between them. The CDR3 DNA sequence: TGCGCCAGCAGCCGGGGGGATCCCCCCTACACCTTC. Translated: CASSRGDPPYTF.

The rearrangement links TRBV7-6 to TRBJ1-5; 8 bases map to TRBD1. J was trimmed by 3 bases and V by 1 base; bases with no gene match: 8. The CDR3 contains 17 residues. Germline CDR1 reads SGHVS; CDR2 reads FNYEAQ. Here the CDR3 reads CASSLGTGSVINQPQHF. The CDR3 DNA reads TGTGCCAGCAGCTTAGGGACAGGGTCCGTTATCAATCAGCCCCAGCATTTT.

The chain combines TRBV23-1 with TRBJ2-7; 7 positions match TRBD2. TRBV23-1 is assigned to the ORF class and has an uncertain function. Trimming removed 2 bases from V and 1 base from J; junction bases left unmatched: 8. This CDR3 comprises 16 residues. Written as DNA, the CDR3 is TGCGCCAGCAGTCAAAAGGGGTGGGGAGGGTCCTACGAGCAGTACGTC. It translates to CASSQKGWGGSYEQYV.

The J gene is TRBJ2-7, the V gene TRBV2, with TRBD1 identical over 11 bases. The CDR3 runs to 14 residues. V shed 5 bases, J shed 7 bases, and the junction held 7 bases outside the gene matches. Germline CDR1 SNHLY, CDR2 FYNNEI. The CDR3 is CASSTGQGVGEQYV. CDR3 coding DNA: TGTGCCAGCAGTACGGGACAGGGGGTAGGGGAGCAGTACGTC.

This chain connects TRBV3-1 (or the pseudogene TRBV3-2) to TRBJ1-2; D may be TRBD1 (5 bases). CDR1 and CDR2 (germline): LGHDT, YNNKEL (reference sequence). The CDR3 is 14 amino acids. Trimming stripped 4 bases from V and 1 base from J, with 10 bases between. The CDR3 DNA sequence: TGTGCCAGCAGCCCCTCGGGGGTTAACTATGGCTACACCTTC. This gives the protein CASSPSGVNYGYTF.

The chain combines TRBV9 with TRBJ2-1; D remains unclear. Trimming pared 3 bases from V and 8 bases from J, leaving 15 bases between. Germline V gene sequence: CDR1 SGDLS, CDR2 YYNGEE. The CDR3 is 14 amino acids. As DNA, the CDR3 is TGTGCCAGCAGCGGCAGTGGTCTCCTCGATGAGCAGTTCTTC. It yields the protein CASSGSGLLDEQFF.

This clone was detected once. This chain connects TRBV9 to TRBJ2-1; D might be TRBD2 (6 bases). V was trimmed by 9 bases and J by 7 bases, leaving 17 bases between them. The germline CDR1 and CDR2 sequences are SGDLS and YYNGEE. The CDR3 is 13 residues long. The CDR3, as DNA: TGTGCCACCAATAGCGGCGATGGGAATGAGCAGTTCTTC. It yields the protein CATNSGDGNEQFF.

About this clone: Other DNA variants within this sample encode the same CDR3. The J gene is TRBJ2-2, the V gene TRBV19; 8 bases agree with TRBD1. The length of the CDR3 is 14 residues. V was pared by 3 bases and J by 4 bases, with 1 base of the junction left unmatched. In germline, CDR1 is LNHDA, CDR2 SQIVND (reference sequence). The CDR3 loop is CASSIGQGTGELFF. CDR3 nucleotide sequence: TGTGCCAGTAGTATTGGACAGGGCACCGGGGAGCTGTTTTTT. Full variable domain (remainder filled in from reference TRBV19 and TRBJ2-2): DGGITQSPKYLFRKEGQNVTLSCEQNLNHDAMYWYRQDPGQGLRLIYYSQIVNDFQKGDIAEGYSVSREKKESFPLTVTSAQKNPTAFYLCASSIGQGTGELFFGEGSRLTVL.

V gene TRBV9 combines with J gene TRBJ1-1; 7 nucleotides agree with TRBD1. This CDR3 spans 15 amino acids. Germline V gives CDR1 SGDLS, CDR2 YYNGEE. Trimming removed 2 bases from V and 0 bases from J; junction bases left unmatched: 4. The DNA of the CDR3 is TGTGCCAGCAGCGTCGGGACAGCATTGAACACTGAAGCTTTCTTT. Its translation: CASSVGTALNTEAFF.

Points on this clone: Other DNA sequences in this specimen translate into the identical CDR3. The CDR3 DNA sequence: TGTGCCAGCAGCCGCACAGGGTCCACTGAAGCTTTCTTT. Translated, it gives CASSRTGSTEAFF. V and J are TRBV4-2 and TRBJ1-1; tentatively, D is TRBD1 (6 bases). This CDR3 region has 13 residues. Germline V lookup: CDR1 LGHNA, CDR2 YNFKEQ. Trimming stripped 4 bases from V and 4 bases from J, with 10 bases between.

The chain has TRBV7-2 and TRBJ2-5; D possibly corresponds to TRBD2 (6 bases). The germline V and J ends were trimmed by 3 bases and 3 bases, with 11 bases remaining between them. Germline V gene lookup returns CDR1 SGHTA and CDR2 FQGNSA. The CDR3 has 14 amino acids. The CDR3 sequence: CASSFGTAKETQYF. CDR3 DNA: TGTGCCAGCAGCTTCGGGACTGCTAAAGAGACCCAGTACTTC.

The chain links TRBV7-8 to TRBJ1-2, with 10 bases identical to TRBD1. The germline V gene encodes CDR1 SGHVS and CDR2 FQNEAQ. Losses at the gene ends were 1 base for V and 6 bases for J; bases not matched to a gene: 5. The CDR3 totals 15 residues. CDR3 loop: CASSLDPTGGNGYTF. In nucleotides, the CDR3 is TGTGCCAGCAGCTTAGACCCGACAGGGGGCAATGGCTACACCTTC.

This clone has a count of ten or more. The rearrangement joins TRBV29-1 to TRBJ2-2, with D perhaps TRBD2 (7 bases). The germline CDR1 and CDR2 sequences are SQVTM and ANQGSEA. Trimming shortened V by 6 bases and J by 1 base, and 15 bases separated the two germline ends. The CDR3 contains 15 residues. In DNA form, the CDR3 reads TGCAGCGTGGGGGGCCCGGGAGGGAACACCGGGGAGCTGTTTTTT. Translated, it gives CSVGGPGGNTGELFF.

This clone was picked up one time. This chain uses TRBV30 with TRBJ1-4, with a tentative D call TRBD1 (6 bases). V gave up 5 bases and J gave up 7 bases, with 17 bases separating them. This CDR3 spans 14 amino acids. Germline CDR1 is GTSNPN and CDR2 is SVGIG (reference sequence). In nucleotides, the CDR3 is TGTGCCTGGGGAAAACAGGGAATAGGTGAAAAACTGTTTTTT. The encoded protein is CAWGKQGIGEKLFF.